These 15 T cell receptor beta chains were sequenced from one sample in a study of T cell repertoires in aging, cancer and after chemotherapy. The template was genomic DNA from peripheral blood, not RNA. TRB rearrangements spanning V, D and J were amplified using mixed TRB-A/B primers. From the multiplex PCR reads, TCRdb called clonotypes with MiXCR, one entry per CDR3 protein. Of over a thousand distinct CDR3 sequences in the sample, more than 15% were seen once. Sequenced material: blood. The receptors shown here come from a human donor with a solid tumor.

This clonotype is termed medium-sized. The gene calls are TRBV19 and TRBJ1-1; tentative D call: TRBD1 (5 bases). The CDR3 spans 15 residues. Trimming cost V 11 bases and J 1 base, with 20 bases left between them. Germline V gives CDR1 LNHDA, CDR2 SQIVND (reference sequence). The CDR3 sequence: CALFRGENKNTEAFF. DNA of the CDR3: TGTGCCTTATTTAGAGGGGAGAATAAGAACACTGAAGCTTTCTTT.

This clonotype was seen a handful of times. As DNA, the CDR3 is TGTGCCACCAGTGACCCTCATACCGGGACAGCTAACACCGGGGAGCTGTTTTTT. Its protein product is CATSDPHTGTANTGELFF. The V gene is TRBV24-1, the J gene TRBJ2-2; TRBD1 matches 7 bases. This CDR3 spans 18 amino acids. Germline-derived CDR1 and CDR2 are KGHDR and SFDVKD. V shed 4 bases, J shed 2 bases, and the junction held 12 bases outside the gene matches.

This clonotype appeared a few times. The chain links TRBV20-1 to TRBJ2-4; D is uncertain. Deletions cut 0 bases from V and 1 base from J, with 7 bases between. Germline V gene data show CDR1 as DFQATT and CDR2 as SNEGSKA (reference sequence). The CDR3 contains 14 residues. CDR3 DNA: TGCAGTGCTAGAGATCGATCCGCCAAAAACATTCAGTACTTC. Translated: CSARDRSAKNIQYF.

This clonotype was observed a few times. The chain is built from TRBV27 and TRBJ2-7; 11 nucleotides match TRBD1. V lost 0 bases, J lost 5 bases, and 9 bases stayed unmatched. The CDR3 runs to 17 residues. Germline-derived CDR1 and CDR2 are MNHEY and SMNVEV (reference sequence). CDR3 region: CASSLSPLGQGAHEQYF. The CDR3 DNA reads as TGTGCCAGCAGTTTATCCCCGCTAGGACAGGGGGCCCACGAGCAGTACTTC.

This clonotype rates as medium-sized. The chain couples TRBV7-6 to TRBJ2-7; 12 bases align to TRBD2. The germline V gene has CDR1 SGHVS and CDR2 FNYEAQ. The V segment lost 5 bases and the J segment 2 bases; nucleotides outside the gene matches: 4. This CDR3 comprises 15 residues. The CDR3 reads CASSLTSGSTYEQYF. In DNA form, the CDR3 reads TGTGCCAGCAGCCTGACTAGCGGGAGCACCTACGAGCAGTACTTC.

This clonotype was seen more than once but under ten times. J is TRBJ1-4 and V is TRBV12-3 or TRBV12-4; D is unclear. Trimming pared 6 bases from V and 6 bases from J, leaving 14 bases between. The CDR3 has 14 amino acids. Here the CDR3 reads CASSPRNGDEKLFF. The CDR3 nucleotides read TGTGCCAGCAGCCCACGGAATGGAGATGAAAAACTGTTTTTT.

The chain combines TRBV6-5 with TRBJ1-5, with D maybe TRBD1 (5 bases). The V end was cut by 7 bases, the J end by 2 bases, with 12 bases between. The length of the CDR3 is 14 residues. Germline lookup yields CDR1 MNHEY and CDR2 SVGAGI. The CDR3 spells CASNQGVRNQPQHF. The CDR3 coding sequence is TGTGCCAGCAACCAAGGGGTTCGCAATCAGCCCCAGCATTTT.

This clonotype is categorized as large (0.1 to 1%). V usage is TRBV29-1 and J usage is TRBJ2-2; 7 bases are a match to TRBD2. V was clipped by 6 bases and J by 6 bases; unmatched bases: 13. The germline V gene has CDR1 SQVTM and CDR2 ANQGSEA. CDR3 length: 15 amino acids. CDR3 nucleotides: TGCAGCGTCGTTCGGCTGGGGGGGACCCCCGGGGAGCTGTTTTTT. The encoded protein is CSVVRLGGTPGELFF.

This clonotype showed up just a few times. This chain uses TRBV27 with TRBJ2-1, with 8 bases matching TRBD2. V dropped 3 bases and J dropped 2; count of bases not matched to a gene: 3. This CDR3 has 15 residues. Germline V lookup: CDR1 MNHEY, CDR2 SMNVEV (reference sequence). The CDR3 here is CASSFGGVAYNEQFF. For the CDR3, the DNA is TGTGCCAGCAGTTTCGGGGGGGTGGCCTACAATGAGCAGTTCTTC.

The chain couples TRBV5-8 to TRBJ2-3; 7 bases match TRBD1. The length of the CDR3 is 14 residues. CDR1 and CDR2 (germline): SGHTS, YDEGEE. V lost 7 bases to trimming and J lost 0 bases; unmatched junction nucleotides: 5. The CDR3 region is CASALGQSTDTQYF. The CDR3 DNA follows: TGTGCCAGCGCCCTGGGACAGAGCACAGATACGCAGTATTTT.

The sample holds a few counts of this clonotype. This chain connects TRBV27 to TRBJ1-3, with D maybe TRBD1 (5 bases). CDR3 length: 15 residues. V dropped 0 bases and J dropped 4 bases, with 10 bases sitting between them. Germline V gene data show CDR1 as MNHEY and CDR2 as SMNVEV (reference sequence). The CDR3 reads CASSLSGAGGNTIYF. Written as DNA, the CDR3 is TGTGCCAGCAGTTTATCAGGGGCGGGCGGAAACACCATATATTTT.

The rearrangement uses TRBV7-2 and TRBJ2-3; D ambiguous. Germline values: CDR1 SGHTA, CDR2 FQGNSA. Trimming removed 5 bases from V and 4 bases from J, with 10 bases in between. The CDR3 sequence is 13 residues long. The CDR3 here is CASSGNTADTQYF. CDR3 nucleotides: TGTGCCAGCAGCGGCAATACAGCAGATACGCAGTATTTT.

V usage is TRBV7-9 and J usage is TRBJ2-2; D is unclear. V lost 1 base, J lost 0 bases, and 6 bases lay in between. CDR3 length: 15 residues. The germline CDR1 and CDR2 sequences are SEHNR and FQNEAQ (reference sequence). DNA for the CDR3: TGTGCCAGCAGCTTAGGGGTGGCGAACACCGGGGAGCTGTTTTTT. This encodes CASSLGVANTGELFF.

By its share, this clonotype is medium-sized. The rearrangement links TRBV19 to TRBJ1-6; tentatively, D is TRBD1 (6 bases). Germline loops: CDR1 LNHDA, CDR2 SQIVND (reference sequence). This CDR3 has 12 residues. V dropped 9 bases and J dropped 10 bases, with 13 bases sitting between them. The DNA for the CDR3 is TGTGCCAGCAGCGCAGGGGAATCACCCCTCCACTTT. This encodes CASSAGESPLHF.

This clonotype showed up just a few times. At one end the junction does not follow the germline gene, possibly because of a read error. The J gene is TRBJ2-1, the V gene TRBV7-7; TRBD2 aligns across 11 bases. Germline V gene sequence: CDR1 SSHAT, CDR2 FNYEAQ (reference sequence). The CDR3 spans 15 residues. CDR3 amino acids: CASSAGLAAYNEQFF. DNA for the CDR3: TGTGCTAGCAGCGCGGGACTAGCGGCCTACAATGAGCAGTTCTTC.